The 4 T cell receptor beta chains below all came from one sample that was sequenced in a study of blood T cells in healthy people across ages. The second PCR ran about 6 to 12 cycles with a sample-barcoded 5' primer and J-beta primers. TCRdb passed the 5' RACE reads through MiXCR, listing each CDR3 protein once. This sample yields some 1.5 million distinct CDR3 sequences, of which 35% to 45% are seen a single time; about 4.1% belongs to the top ten. Sequences were obtained from blood. These receptors all stem from a woman between 18 and 29 years old in good health.

This clonotype was counted only a few times. The rearrangement joins TRBV4-2 to TRBJ2-3; 14 positions match TRBD2. The junction had 12 bases not matched to a gene; V was cut back by 4 bases and J by 0 bases. CDR3 length: 20 amino acids. The V gene's germline CDR1 is LGHNA and CDR2 YNFKEQ. DNA of the CDR3: TGTGCCAGCAGCCGACCCGGACTAGCGGGAGGAGAACCTAGCACAGATACGCAGTATTTT. This sequence encodes CASSRPGLAGGEPSTDTQYF.

The chain carries TRBV20-1 and TRBJ2-3; D remains ambiguous. Germline loops: CDR1 DFQATT, CDR2 SNEGSKA (reference sequence). This CDR3 is 15 amino acids long. Trimming removed 1 base at V and 3 bases at J, with 14 bases between. CDR3: CSARVREDGTDTQYF. CDR3 in DNA: TGCAGTGCTAGAGTTAGAGAAGATGGAACAGATACGCAGTATTTT.

There are a few counts of this clonotype. This CDR3 is CASSPTDFYGYTF. The CDR3 DNA reads TGTGCCAGCAGCCCAACAGACTTCTATGGCTACACCTTC. The chain employs TRBV7-9 and TRBJ1-2; D gene unclear. CDR1 and CDR2 (germline): SEHNR, FQNEAQ (reference sequence). The CDR3 consists of 13 residues. V was pared by 5 bases and J by 4 bases, with 11 bases between.

The V call is TRBV29-1, the J call TRBJ2-3; the D is unclear. In germline, CDR1 is SQVTM, CDR2 ANQGSEA. The CDR3 contains 14 residues. The V gene lost 4 bases and the J gene lost 1 base, with 12 bases spanning the gap. CDR3 in DNA: TGCAGCGTTGGCTGGAGTTACGGCACAGATACGCAGTATTTT. Protein sequence: CSVGWSYGTDTQYF.